This entry lists 22 T cell receptor beta chains sequenced from one sample in a study of beta chain features in type 1 diabetes (dated by TCRdb to the late 2010s). Libraries came from the immunoSEQ multiplex PCR assay. The High Capacity cDNA Reverse Transcription Kit was used to reverse transcribe all of the isolated RNA, meaning that expressed TCRB transcripts were what got sequenced. Here the immuneACCESS table is served through TCRdb, limited to in-frame sequences with V and J called. Missing clones are a known gap in these copies; in checked studies unresolved V genes cover under half, and the rest lacks a known reason. The sample records 250,000 to 400,000 clones, roughly 15% of which are singletons. The ten largest clones add up to roughly 6.7% of the sample. The specimen sequenced was central memory CD4+ T cells from blood. Every receptor here comes from a man aged 25-45 years in good health.

This clone has a handful of counts. The chain combines TRBV7-2 with TRBJ2-3; 11 bases match TRBD2. V was pared by 6 bases and J by 8 bases, with 7 bases of the junction left unmatched. Germline V gene data show CDR1 as SGHTA and CDR2 as FQGNSA. The CDR3 is made up of 14 amino acids. The CDR3 DNA reads TGTGCCAGCAGTACTAGCGGGAGCTGGGGTACGCAGTATTTT. Its translation: CASSTSGSWGTQYF.

The genes are TRBV5-1 and TRBJ2-1; D is unclear. The germline CDR1 and CDR2 sequences are SGHRS and YFSETQ. V was pared by 7 bases and J by 0 bases, with 11 bases between. CDR3 length: 14 amino acids. The CDR3 DNA reads TGCGCCAGCTTTAATCCTAGCTCCTACAATGAGCAGTTCTTC. It yields the protein CASFNPSSYNEQFF.

This clone was seen a few times. The CDR3 DNA reads TGTGCCAGTAGTAATGACGTGGGACAGGGATTTCTCGGGGAGCTGTTTTTT. Its translation is CASSNDVGQGFLGELFF. This rearrangement joins TRBV19 to TRBJ2-2, with TRBD1 identical over 9 bases. The CDR3 is 17 residues long. Per germline, CDR1 LNHDA and CDR2 SQIVND (reference sequence). V lost 4 bases, J lost 7 bases, and 13 bases stayed unmatched.

The chain links TRBV28 to TRBJ1-1, with D hard to call. This CDR3 comprises 15 residues. In germline, CDR1 is MDHEN, CDR2 SYDVKM. V was pared by 3 bases and J by 1 base, with 12 bases between. The CDR3 loop is CASSFAGPGNTEAFF. As DNA, the CDR3 is TGTGCCAGCAGTTTTGCCGGCCCCGGGAACACTGAAGCTTTCTTT.

The table lists this clone with a few counts. The V call is TRBV11-2, the J call TRBJ2-1, with a weak D call TRBD1 (6 bases). CDR1 SGHAT and CDR2 FQNNGV come from the germline V gene. V lost 4 bases to trimming and J lost 0 bases, with 10 bases between them. CDR3 length equals 15 residues. The DNA for the CDR3 is TGTGCCAGCAGCTCGGACAGCAGCTCCTACAATGAGCAGTTCTTC. Translation gives CASSSDSSSYNEQFF.

This clone was found a few times. The CDR3 spells CASSLAHITDTQYF. The CDR3 DNA reads TGTGCCAGCAGCTTAGCCCACATCACAGATACGCAGTATTTT. V and J are TRBV7-9 and TRBJ2-3; unclear D gene. Trimming took 0 bases from V and 2 from J, leaving 6 bases between them. Germline V CDR1 and CDR2: SEHNR, FQNEAQ (reference sequence). The CDR3 has 14 residues.

The table lists this clone with many counts. The chain recombines TRBV18 with TRBJ1-2; D is uncertain. Trimming shortened V by 0 bases and J by 2 bases, and 10 bases separated the two germline ends. Germline V gene sequence: CDR1 KGHSH, CDR2 LQKENI. This CDR3 region has 15 residues. The DNA for the CDR3 is TGTGCCAGCTCACCACCGGTCGATGGCAACTATGGCTACACCTTC. This translates into CASSPPVDGNYGYTF.

This clone was counted between two and nine times. The chain is built from TRBV21-1 and TRBJ2-1; the table calls TRBD2, which could not be checked here. TRBV21-1 is termed a pseudogene. The CDR3 extends over 13 amino acids. DNA for the CDR3: TGTGCCAGCAGCAAATGGACTAGCAATGAGCAGTTCTTC. Its translation is CASSKWTSNEQFF.

The chain uses TRBV2 and TRBJ2-7, with 8 nucleotides matching TRBD2. After removal of 8 bases from V and 7 bases from J, the junction contained 7 bases not matched to a gene. Germline loops: CDR1 SNHLY, CDR2 FYNNEI. The CDR3 covers 12 residues. In DNA form, the CDR3 reads TGTGCCAGCCGGGGGGGCCGAGGGGAGCAGTACTTC. Translation gives CASRGGRGEQYF.

The rearrangement uses TRBV12-5 and TRBJ1-3; D unresolved. Trimming left V 6 bases short and J 3 bases short, with 24 bases between. The CDR3 sequence is 18 residues long. Germline assignment: CDR1 LGHNT and CDR2 FRNRAP. CDR3 loop: CASGSSLRTLWGGNTIYF. The CDR3 region has the DNA TGTGCTAGTGGAAGTTCTCTCCGGACTTTATGGGGTGGAAACACCATATATTTT.

In this sample, this clone turned up a few times. The V and J genes are TRBV4-3 and TRBJ1-5, with D unresolved. The CDR3 runs to 15 residues. Germline lookup yields CDR1 LGHNA and CDR2 YSLEER. Deletions cut 0 bases from V and 3 bases from J, with 9 bases between. CDR3 loop: CASSQDMGFNQPQHF. The CDR3, as DNA: TGCGCCAGCAGCCAAGATATGGGGTTCAATCAGCCCCAGCATTTT.

The chain is built from TRBV7-8 and TRBJ2-7; 8 bases line up with TRBD2. Germline trimming cut 2 bases from V and 4 bases from J; bases unmatched to any gene: 4. The germline V gene has CDR1 SGHVS and CDR2 FQNEAQ. The length of the CDR3 is 14 residues. Written as DNA, the CDR3 is TGTGCCAGCAGCTTAACTAGCGGAGCGTACGAGCAGTACGTC. This codes for CASSLTSGAYEQYV.

This clone has a count of ten or more. The V and J genes are TRBV2 and TRBJ2-2, with TRBD1 matching 10 bases. Germline assignment: CDR1 SNHLY and CDR2 FYNNEI. Germline trimming cut 8 bases from V and 4 bases from J; bases unmatched to any gene: 10. This CDR3 region has 16 residues. The CDR3 DNA sequence: TGTGCCAGCTTTCCAAGGACAGGGGGAGTCACCGGGGAGCTGTTTTTT. Its protein product is CASFPRTGGVTGELFF.

The J gene is TRBJ2-5, the V gene TRBV6-6, with a weak D call TRBD2 (6 bases). The CDR3 loop spans 15 amino acids. V lost 0 bases, J lost 5 bases, and 13 bases lay in between. The germline V gene has CDR1 MNHNY and CDR2 SVGAGI (reference sequence). The CDR3 spells CASSYSGGPSETQYF. In DNA form, the CDR3 reads TGTGCCAGCAGTTACTCGGGAGGACCATCGGAGACCCAGTACTTC.

The rearrangement joins TRBV4-3 to TRBJ2-5, with D tentatively TRBD1 (6 bases). Trimming pared 0 bases from V and 5 bases from J, leaving 16 bases between. CDR3 size: 16 residues. The germline CDR1 and CDR2 sequences are LGHNA and YSLEER. The CDR3 here is CASSQDPQGRGETQYF. The CDR3 DNA sequence: TGCGCCAGCAGCCAAGACCCGCAGGGGAGAGGCGAGACCCAGTACTTC.

This chain joins TRBV18 and TRBJ2-7, with D perhaps matching TRBD2 (6 bases). V was pared by 2 bases and J by 4 bases, with 21 bases between. The CDR3 extends over 17 amino acids. Germline-derived CDR1 and CDR2 are KGHSH and LQKENI. The CDR3 here is CASSPGSGRDSGYEQYF. The DNA of the CDR3 is TGTGCCAGCTCACCAGGTTCGGGCAGGGATAGCGGTTACGAGCAGTACTTC. Based on the CDR3 plus reference TRBV18 and TRBJ2-7, the full variable domain is NAGVMQNPRHLVRRRGQEARLRCSPMKGHSHVYWYRQLPEEGLKFMVYLQKENIIDESGMPKERFSAEFPKEGPSILRIQQVVRGDSAAYFCASSPGSGRDSGYEQYFGPGTRLTVT.

The chain couples TRBV27 to TRBJ1-2; no reliable D call. The CDR3 runs to 13 residues. Trimming removed 0 bases from V and 7 bases from J, with 9 bases in between. Germline lookup yields CDR1 MNHEY and CDR2 SMNVEV (reference sequence). CDR3 amino acids: CASSLSRHGGYTF. DNA of the CDR3: TGTGCCAGCAGTTTATCACGACATGGTGGCTACACCTTC.

The chain uses TRBV4-1 and TRBJ2-5; 7 positions match TRBD2. The germline V gene encodes CDR1 MGHRA and CDR2 YSYEKL. J lost 5 bases, V lost 4 bases, and 13 bases had no gene match. The CDR3 totals 16 residues. The CDR3: CASSLGPGTTWETQYF. CDR3 nucleotides: TGCGCCAGCAGCCTGGGGCCCGGGACTACATGGGAGACCCAGTACTTC.

V usage is TRBV29-1 and J usage is TRBJ2-3; 9 bases are shared with TRBD2. V shed 5 bases and J 2 bases; nucleotides not matched to a gene: 23. The CDR3 is 20 amino acids. CDR1 is SQVTM, CDR2 ANQGSEA, per germline. CDR3 in DNA: TGCAGCGTTTCCCCAGTCGTTTTGCGGGAGGGCCGGGTGGTCACAGATACGCAGTATTTT. Its protein is CSVSPVVLREGRVVTDTQYF.

This chain connects TRBV5-4 to TRBJ2-5; TRBD2 might be the D (6 bases). Trimming removed 3 bases at V and 5 bases at J, with 14 bases between. This CDR3 is 14 amino acids long. The germline CDR1 and CDR2 sequences are SGHNT and YYREEE (reference sequence). The CDR3 protein is CASSSPRGDETQYF. The DNA for the CDR3 is TGTGCCAGCAGCTCCCCCCGCGGGGACGAGACCCAGTACTTC.

V is TRBV27 and J is TRBJ1-2; TRBD1 is a possible D gene (6 bases). The V gene's germline CDR1 is MNHEY and CDR2 SMNVEV (reference sequence). This CDR3 comprises 14 residues. With 4 bases removed from V and 4 bases from J, the gap between germline ends came to 13 bases. CDR3 protein: CASSSQGLGYGYTF. CDR3 DNA sequence: TGTGCCAGCAGTTCCCAGGGGCTCGGCTATGGCTACACCTTC.

This clone turned up a few times. CDR3 amino acids: CASRRQGNYEQYV. CDR3 coding DNA: TGTGCCAGCAGGCGGCAGGGAAACTACGAGCAGTACGTC. This chain joins TRBV6-5 and TRBJ2-7, with TRBD1 as a possible D gene (5 bases). Germline CDR1 reads MNHEY; CDR2 reads SVGAGI. This CDR3 is 13 amino acids long. V was shortened by 6 bases and J by 3 bases, with 12 bases between the two germline ends.